One and the same sample provided the 25 T cell receptor beta chains below, sequenced in a study of cytomegalovirus exposure and HLA in healthy donors. The PCR contained 60 Vbeta and 13 Jbeta primers. Profiling relied on immunoSEQ multiplex PCR, and the TCRdb table lists in-frame clones only, not all of them. The sample contains roughly 110,000 clones, roughly 80% of which appear only once. Material for sequencing was PBMCs. All receptors come from a man in his sixties in good health and CMV-seronegative.

V gene TRBV4-3 combines with J gene TRBJ1-2; D perhaps matches TRBD1 (5 bases). This CDR3 is 18 amino acids long. Trimming removed 0 bases from V and 2 bases from J, with 19 bases in between. From germline, CDR1 is LGHNA and CDR2 YSLEER. CDR3 region: CASSQDLVQATPNYGYTF. CDR3 DNA sequence: TGCGCCAGCAGCCAAGATTTGGTACAGGCCACTCCAAACTATGGCTACACCTTC.

The J gene is TRBJ2-1, the V gene TRBV27, with TRBD1 matching 7 bases. The CDR3 is 19 residues long. Germline V gene lookup returns CDR1 MNHEY and CDR2 SMNVEV (reference sequence). Germline trimming cut 0 bases from V and 0 bases from J; bases unmatched to any gene: 11. The CDR3 protein is CASSLSRWGQKSSYNEQFF. CDR3 nucleotide sequence: TGTGCCAGCAGTTTATCACGTTGGGGACAGAAGAGCTCCTACAATGAGCAGTTCTTC.

The chain links TRBV7-9 to TRBJ2-2; 8 positions match TRBD1. Trimming removed 5 bases from V and 7 bases from J; junction bases left unmatched: 12. The CDR3 covers 16 residues. The germline CDR1 and CDR2 sequences are SEHNR and FQNEAQ (reference sequence). The CDR3 loop reads CASSVLGQGAGGELFF. CDR3 nucleotide sequence: TGTGCCAGCAGCGTCCTTGGGCAGGGGGCCGGCGGGGAGCTGTTTTTT.

The rearrangement joins TRBV10-3 to TRBJ1-1, with D possibly TRBD1 on 6 matching bases. Trimming took 5 bases from V and 9 from J, leaving 16 bases between them. The CDR3 is 13 residues long. Per germline, CDR1 ENHRY and CDR2 SYGVKD. In DNA form, the CDR3 reads TGTGCCATCAGTCTTGCAGGGGAGGGCAAAGCTTTCTTT. The encoded protein is CAISLAGEGKAFF.

The chain recombines TRBV28 with TRBJ1-3; 7 bases fit TRBD1. Germline V gives CDR1 MDHEN, CDR2 SYDVKM. This CDR3 has 15 residues. J was trimmed by 5 bases and V by 3 bases; bases with no gene match: 7. The CDR3 loop is CASSFWTGTRNTIYF. The CDR3 DNA sequence: TGTGCCAGCAGTTTTTGGACAGGAACTCGAAACACCATATATTTT.

This clone occurred once. A read error is likely, as this CDR3 ends without the conserved phenylalanine or tryptophan. The genes are TRBV4-3 and TRBJ2-7, with TRBD2 matching 11 bases. The CDR3 length is 15 residues. The V segment lost 4 bases and the J segment 2 bases; nucleotides outside the gene matches: 4. Germline V gene sequence: CDR1 LGHNA, CDR2 YSLEER. The DNA of the CDR3 is TGCGCCAGCAGCCCAGGGACTAGCGGAGCCTACGAGCAGTACTCC. As protein: CASSPGTSGAYEQYS.

This clone has a handful of counts. The CDR3 nucleotides are TGTGCCAGCAGCCTCGGGACTAGCACAGATACGCAGTATTTT. Protein sequence: CASSLGTSTDTQYF. V is TRBV7-9 and J is TRBJ2-3; perhaps TRBD2 as D (6 bases). Trimming stripped 5 bases from V and 0 bases from J, with 9 bases between. The CDR3 covers 14 residues. Per the germline V gene, CDR1 is SEHNR and CDR2 is FQNEAQ (reference sequence).

The chain employs TRBV5-1 and TRBJ1-4; D gene uncertain. CDR3 length: 15 residues. Trimming removed 5 bases from V and 0 bases from J, with 11 bases in between. Germline lookup yields CDR1 SGHRS and CDR2 YFSETQ. The CDR3: CASRSRSATNEKLFF. The CDR3 DNA reads as TGCGCCAGCAGGAGCCGGAGCGCAACTAATGAAAAACTGTTTTTT.

This chain connects TRBV7-3 to TRBJ2-2, with 7 bases lining up with TRBD2. The CDR3 loop spans 14 amino acids. The germline gives CDR1 SGHTA, CDR2 FQGTGA. The V and J ends lost 2 bases and 4 bases, in that order; junction bases with no gene match: 1. This CDR3 is CASSLGGGTGELFF. CDR3 in DNA: TGTGCCAGCAGCTTAGGGGGGGGCACCGGGGAGCTGTTTTTT.

In its sample, this clone was seen a few times. This sequence joins TRBV4-2 and TRBJ2-1; the match to TRBD1 covers 9 bases. The CDR3 sequence is 15 residues long. Germline V gives CDR1 LGHNA, CDR2 YNFKEQ. J lost 2 bases, V lost 6 bases, and 5 bases had no gene match. In DNA form, the CDR3 reads TGTGCCAGCAGGTACGGGACAGGGCCCTACAATGAGCAGTTCTTC. Translated: CASRYGTGPYNEQFF.

The chain carries TRBV5-1 and TRBJ2-3, with D unresolved. Trimming stripped 1 base from V and 4 bases from J, with 10 bases between. This CDR3 region has 14 residues. The germline V gene has CDR1 SGHRS and CDR2 YFSETQ. The CDR3 reads CASSLRFQADTQYF. Written as DNA, the CDR3 is TGCGCCAGCAGCTTGAGGTTCCAGGCAGATACGCAGTATTTT.

The V gene is TRBV7-2, the J gene TRBJ1-1; TRBD1 might be the D (5 bases). This CDR3 spans 14 amino acids. Trimming removed 2 bases at V and 4 bases at J, with 11 bases between. The germline gives CDR1 SGHTA, CDR2 FQGNSA. CDR3 sequence: CASSLRREGTEAFF. DNA of the CDR3: TGTGCCAGCAGCTTACGCAGGGAGGGCACTGAAGCTTTCTTT.

This clone showed up just a few times. The chain recombines TRBV4-3 with TRBJ1-2; no definite D call. V lost 3 bases, J lost 4 bases, and 18 bases lay in between. Per germline, CDR1 LGHNA and CDR2 YSLEER. The CDR3 is 16 residues long. The CDR3 nucleotides are TGCGCCAGCAGCCAGGGGAGGACGTTAATCGGCTATGGCTACACCTTC. It specifies CASSQGRTLIGYGYTF.

The chain links TRBV9 to TRBJ1-5; the D gene is possibly TRBD1 (6 bases). The CDR3 spans 15 residues. Germline CDR1 reads SGDLS; CDR2 reads YYNGEE. With 5 bases removed from V and 4 bases from J, the gap between germline ends came to 16 bases. CDR3 residues: CASSLYGTPNQPQHF. In DNA, the CDR3 is TGTGCCAGCAGTCTGTACGGGACACCTAATCAGCCCCAGCATTTT. Full variable domain (outside the CDR3, taken from reference TRBV9 and TRBJ1-5): DSGVTQTPKHLITATGQRVTLRCSPRSGDLSVYWYQQSLDQGLQFLIQYYNGEERAKGNILERFSAQQFPDLHSELNLSSLELGDSALYFCASSLYGTPNQPQHFGDGTRLSIL.

The chain couples TRBV28 to TRBJ2-7; TRBD1 matches 9 bases. Germline CDR1 reads MDHEN; CDR2 reads SYDVKM. J lost 0 bases, V lost 2 bases, and 2 bases had no gene match. The CDR3 covers 15 residues. This CDR3 is CASSLTGQGSYEQYF. The CDR3 region has the DNA TGTGCCAGCAGTTTAACGGGACAGGGCTCCTACGAGCAGTACTTC.

The chain has TRBV18 and TRBJ1-1, with 10 positions matching TRBD1. The CDR3 consists of 15 residues. V shed 4 bases, J shed 4 bases, and the junction held 6 bases outside the gene matches. Looked up from germline, CDR1 is KGHSH and CDR2 is LQKENI. The CDR3 nucleotides are TGTGCCAGCTCACTAGGACAGGGGGTAAGCACTGAAGCTTTCTTT. This translates into CASSLGQGVSTEAFF.

The chain couples TRBV11-2 to TRBJ2-3; maybe TRBD2 (6 bases). Looked up from germline, CDR1 is SGHAT and CDR2 is FQNNGV. The CDR3 consists of 16 residues. V lost 6 bases, J lost 2 bases, and 18 bases lay in between. For the CDR3, the DNA is TGTGCCAGCAGACTAGGGAGGACGACGAACACAGATACGCAGTATTTT. The encoded protein is CASRLGRTTNTDTQYF.

This clone was found a few times. This chain uses TRBV29-1 with TRBJ1-2, with 9 nucleotides matching TRBD1. Germline assignment: CDR1 SQVTM and CDR2 ANQGSEA. This CDR3 is 11 amino acids long. V lost 5 bases and J lost 7; bases outside the gene matches: 2. CDR3 in DNA: TGCAGCGTTCCGGGACAGGGTGGCTACACCTTC. This encodes CSVPGQGGYTF. The entire variable domain, with the rest obtained from reference TRBV29-1 and TRBJ1-2, is as follows: SAVISQKPSRDICQRGTSLTIQCQVDSQVTMMFWYRQQPGQSLTLIATANQGSEATYESGFVIDKFPISRPNLTFSTLTVSNMSPEDSSIYLCSVPGQGGYTFGSGTRLTVV.

The genes are TRBV7-2 and TRBJ2-7, with 8 bases lining up with TRBD1. Losses at the gene ends were 5 bases for V and 2 bases for J; bases not matched to a gene: 2. The CDR3 length is 13 residues. Germline V gene data show CDR1 as SGHTA and CDR2 as FQGNSA. Written as DNA, the CDR3 is TGTGCCAGCAGCCCGGACAGGGCCTACGAGCAGTACTTC. Translation gives CASSPDRAYEQYF.

This clone was counted once. CDR3: CASSQEGGRTSGGYTF. The CDR3 DNA is TGCGCCAGCAGCCAAGAGGGGGGGAGAACAAGCGGTGGCTACACCTTC. The chain combines TRBV4-3 with TRBJ1-2, with D tentatively TRBD1 (5 bases). There are 16 residues in the CDR3. V shed 0 bases and J shed 7 bases, with 18 bases lying between them. The germline V gene has CDR1 LGHNA and CDR2 YSLEER.

The gene calls are TRBV30 and TRBJ2-3, with 12 bases lining up with TRBD2. Per germline, CDR1 GTSNPN and CDR2 SVGIG (reference sequence). The trim removed 3 bases at V and 6 bases at J, leaving 10 bases unmatched. The CDR3 extends over 16 amino acids. CDR3 region: CAWSDSGTSGSDTQYF. In nucleotides, the CDR3 is TGTGCCTGGAGCGACTCCGGGACTAGCGGGTCGGATACGCAGTATTTT. The entire variable domain, with the rest obtained from reference TRBV30 and TRBJ2-3, is as follows: SQTIHQWPATLVQPVGSPLSLECTVEGTSNPNLYWYRQAAGRGLQLLFYSVGIGQISSEVPQNLSASRPQDRQFILSSKKLLLSDSGFYLCAWSDSGTSGSDTQYFGPGTRLTVL.

This clone was seen a handful of times. The chain couples TRBV28 to TRBJ1-1; D ambiguous. CDR1 and CDR2 (germline): MDHEN, SYDVKM. This CDR3 spans 15 amino acids. V gave up 5 bases and J gave up 0 bases, with 13 bases separating them. CDR3 amino acids: CASSRWRVLNTEAFF. The DNA for the CDR3 is TGTGCCAGCAGTCGTTGGAGGGTATTGAACACTGAAGCTTTCTTT.

Of note for this clone: The junction departs from germline at one end; a sequencing error may be responsible. The chain links TRBV29-1 to TRBJ1-2, with no clear D. The germline CDR1 and CDR2 sequences are SQVTM and ANQGSEA. The CDR3 has 14 amino acids. CDR3 loop: CGVEDVRDTYGYTF. In DNA, the CDR3 is TGCGGCGTTGAGGACGTGCGGGATACCTATGGCTACACCTTC.

The chain uses TRBV5-1 and TRBJ2-3, with 12 bases identical to TRBD2. Trimming cost V 2 bases and J 5 bases; bases outside gene matches: 9. The V gene's germline CDR1 is SGHRS and CDR2 YFSETQ. The CDR3 has 17 amino acids. The CDR3 reads CASSLPVTSGGKDTQYF. The CDR3 DNA reads TGCGCCAGCAGCTTACCCGTGACTAGCGGGGGTAAAGATACGCAGTATTTT. Based on the CDR3 plus reference TRBV5-1 and TRBJ2-3, the full variable domain is KAGVTQTPRYLIKTRGQQVTLSCSPISGHRSVSWYQQTPGQGLQFLFEYFSETQRNKGNFPGRFSGRQFSNSRSEMNVSTLELGDSALYLCASSLPVTSGGKDTQYFGPGTRLTVL.

This chain uses TRBV28 with TRBJ1-4; 8 nucleotides align to TRBD1. This CDR3 has 14 amino acids. The V gene's germline CDR1 is MDHEN and CDR2 SYDVKM. With V trimmed by 2 bases and J by 6 bases, 2 bases remained unmatched. The CDR3 loop reads CASSLGTGYEKLFF. CDR3 nucleotides: TGTGCCAGCAGTTTAGGGACAGGTTATGAAAAACTGTTTTTT.